This T cell receptor (beta chain) was captured in a study of cytomegalovirus exposure and HLA in healthy donors. General observations from the study: In a later analysis, common viral pathogens appeared linked to several of the most significant clusters. A later analysis showed TCR association rates differing by HLA locus, peaking at DRB1 and lowest at HLA-C. Prior analysis indicated that the majority of TCR beta V segments exhibited productivity approximately 87% or approximately 30% of the time.

With respect to this clone: Its antigen is not identified.

The study ran its PCR with 60 Vbeta and 13 Jbeta primers. Profiled with immunoSEQ multiplex PCR; TCRdb holds only in-frame clones, not every one. The sample has some 130,000 clones, and its top ten clones hold 1.6%. This receptor was taken from a woman aged 40 to 50 in good health and CMV-seropositive. The sample taken for sequencing was PBMCs.

The CDR3 sequence is CASSPTVNQPQHF. In DNA form, the CDR3 reads TGCGCCAGCAGCCCAACGGTCAATCAGCCCCAGCATTTT. The chain recombines TRBV5-1 with TRBJ1-5; no reliable D call. Germline V lookup: CDR1 SGHRS, CDR2 YFSETQ. The CDR3 spans 13 residues. V gave up 4 bases and J gave up 3 bases, with 8 bases separating them.